This T cell receptor (beta chain) came from a study of regulatory T cells in long-lasting Graves disease (dated by TCRdb to about 2021). Broadly, across the study: Antithyroid drugs had been taken for less than 3 months by newly diagnosed Graves' disease patients. A total of 33 samples underwent TCR sequencing, from some 13 patients with persistent Graves' disease and approximately 20 patients with newly diagnosed Graves' disease. This study used TCR sequencing and RNA sequencing of peripheral blood to compare persistent Graves' disease patients against newly diagnosed Graves' disease patients. The study was registered as a clinical trial and conducted in China.

The library was produced with multiplex PCR. Sequencer: Illumina HiSeq 4000. iRepertoire HTBI primers and Arm-PCR amplification of CDR3 regions were used to construct TCR beta libraries. Before sequencing, the PCR products underwent gel purification. The original pipeline was this. Gene usage analysis of CDR3 amino acid clonotypes used the 62 TRBV and 14 TRBJ segments found across samples. COPE and FqMerger were used to merge the filtered high-quality paired reads into contigs. BLAST was used to align contigs to the IMGT TRBV, TRBD and TRBJ reference genes, and CDR3 was defined following IMGT. Clonotypes above 0.1% frequency were classified as highly expanded clones. Repertoire diversity was measured by Shannon entropy, and V-J evenness by the Gini coefficient. Public clonotypes were defined as clonotypes shared by more than one individual. The public reads were reanalyzed by TCRdb: fastp trimming at Q25, MiXCR alignment, in-frame beta chains only. CDR3 protein sequences are deduplicated, and each keeps its most common genes and DNA. TCRdb assigned the V and J calls; the authors' analysis was not used. The sample table lists about 320,000 distinct CDR3 sequences, over 15% of them with a count of one. The biggest ten clones account for more than 30% of the sample.

Read against the paper, the sample's time point label means: newly diagnosed GD, antithyroid drugs for less than 3 months. For both TCR sequencing and RNA sequencing, RNA was extracted from PBMCs using TRIzol. Graves' disease was diagnosed according to American Thyroid Association guidelines. Patients were recruited from an endocrinology department in Xi'an, China. Each patient gave around 9.2 milliliters of peripheral blood, collected in an EDTA anticoagulant tube. Ficoll Paque Plus density gradient separation was used to isolate PBMCs, and no further T cell sorting was done. An Agilent 2100 Bioanalyzer and agarose gel were used to assess RNA quality, and a NanoDrop 2000 was used to measure RNA concentration. At least ten counts were recorded for this clonotype. It has no known antigen specificity. No clone much larger than this one lies a single base away; base qualities are absent. On the study overall, not on this receptor specifically: Because the primary lesion, thyroid tissue, could not be accessed, the study looked at peripheral blood alone. More public clonotypes were shared among persistent patients (roughly 3,000) than among newly diagnosed patients (just under 1,000). Lower TCR Shannon entropy and fewer highly expanded clones were observed in persistent Graves' disease patients than in newly diagnosed patients, which suggested clonal expansion. As a limitation, the authors acknowledged that the small sample size may reduce accuracy. Sequencing and analysis were restricted to the TCR beta chain.

The TCR originated in a female donor with Graves disease. Material: peripheral blood mononuclear cells (PBMCs), obtained at new diagnosis, from a patient treated with antithyroid drugs.

DNA sequence: TGTGCCAGCAGTTCCGCTACAGGGTACGAAAAACTGTTTTTT. Its product reads: CASSSATGYEKLFF. The chain is made from TRBV28 and TRBJ1-4; D gene: possibly TRBD1, on 6 matching bases. For CDR1 and CDR2, the germline V gene lists MDHEN and SYDVKM. V and J lose 4 bases and 8 bases, and a span of 14 bases separates them. There are 14 amino acids in the CDR3, from cysteine to phenylalanine inclusive. CDR3 DNA is the only sequence kept; it has 42 bases, read in frame from the first base.